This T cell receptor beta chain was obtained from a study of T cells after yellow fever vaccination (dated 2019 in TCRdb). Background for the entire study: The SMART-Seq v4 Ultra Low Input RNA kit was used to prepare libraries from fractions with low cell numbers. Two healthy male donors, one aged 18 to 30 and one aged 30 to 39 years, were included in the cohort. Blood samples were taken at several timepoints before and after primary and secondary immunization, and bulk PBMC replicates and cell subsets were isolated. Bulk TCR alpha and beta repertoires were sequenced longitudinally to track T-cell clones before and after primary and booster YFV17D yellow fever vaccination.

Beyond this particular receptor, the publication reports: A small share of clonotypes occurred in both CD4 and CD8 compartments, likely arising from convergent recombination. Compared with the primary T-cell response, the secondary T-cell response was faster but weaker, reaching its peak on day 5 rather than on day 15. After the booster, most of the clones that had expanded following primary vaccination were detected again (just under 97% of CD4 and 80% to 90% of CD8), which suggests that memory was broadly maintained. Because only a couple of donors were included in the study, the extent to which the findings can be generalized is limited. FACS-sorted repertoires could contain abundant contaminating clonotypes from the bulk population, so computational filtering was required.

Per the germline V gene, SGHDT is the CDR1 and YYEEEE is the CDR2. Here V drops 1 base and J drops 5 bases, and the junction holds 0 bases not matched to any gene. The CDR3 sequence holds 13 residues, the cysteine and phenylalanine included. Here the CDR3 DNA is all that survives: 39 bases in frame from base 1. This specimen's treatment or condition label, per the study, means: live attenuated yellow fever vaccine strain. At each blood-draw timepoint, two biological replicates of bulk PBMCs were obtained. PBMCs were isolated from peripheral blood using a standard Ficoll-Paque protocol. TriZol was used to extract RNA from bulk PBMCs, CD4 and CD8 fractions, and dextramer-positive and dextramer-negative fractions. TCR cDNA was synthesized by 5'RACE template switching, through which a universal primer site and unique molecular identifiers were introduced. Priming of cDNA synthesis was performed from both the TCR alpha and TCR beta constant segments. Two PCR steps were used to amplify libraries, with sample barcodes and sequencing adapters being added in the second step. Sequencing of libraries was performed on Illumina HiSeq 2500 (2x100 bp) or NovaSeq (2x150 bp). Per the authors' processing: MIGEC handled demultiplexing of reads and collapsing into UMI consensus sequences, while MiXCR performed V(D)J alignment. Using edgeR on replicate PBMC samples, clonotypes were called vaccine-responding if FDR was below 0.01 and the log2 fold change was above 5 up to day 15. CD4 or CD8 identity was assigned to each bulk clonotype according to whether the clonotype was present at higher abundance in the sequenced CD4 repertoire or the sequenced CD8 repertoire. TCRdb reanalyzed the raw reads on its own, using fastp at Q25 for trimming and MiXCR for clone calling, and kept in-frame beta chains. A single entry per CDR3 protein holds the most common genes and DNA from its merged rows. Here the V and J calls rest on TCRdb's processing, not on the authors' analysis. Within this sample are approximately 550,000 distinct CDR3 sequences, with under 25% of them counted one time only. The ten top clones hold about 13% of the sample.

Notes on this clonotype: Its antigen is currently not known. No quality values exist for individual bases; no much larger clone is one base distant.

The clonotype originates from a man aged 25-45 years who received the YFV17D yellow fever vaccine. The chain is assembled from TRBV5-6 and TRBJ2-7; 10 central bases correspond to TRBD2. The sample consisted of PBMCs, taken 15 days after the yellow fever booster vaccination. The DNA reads TGTGCCAGCAGCTTGACTAGCGGGGACGAGCAGTACTTC. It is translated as CASSLTSGDEQYF.